One and the same sample provided the 20 T cell receptor beta chains below, sequenced in a study of blood T cells in healthy people across ages. It was with a sample-barcoded 5' primer and a J-beta primer mix that a second PCR of about 6 to 11 cycles was run. Each CDR3 protein gets one entry after TCRdb re-called the 5' RACE reads with MiXCR. The data show 700,000 or so distinct CDR3 sequences, 22% seen once. The sequenced sample consisted of blood. Receptor source: a man in his sixties or seventies in good health.

In the case of this clonotype: At one of its ends the junction is not consistent with the germline gene, which may arise from a read error. The chain couples TRBV12-3 or TRBV12-4 to TRBJ2-2, with D perhaps assigned TRBD1 or TRBD2 (6 bases each). The CDR3 contains 15 residues. This CDR3 is CASSPGGGWGGELLF. The CDR3, as DNA: TGTGCCAGCAGCCCCGGAGGGGGTTGGGGCGGGGAGCTGCTTTTT.

This clonotype was seen at least ten times. The rearrangement joins TRBV7-2 to TRBJ1-4, with a weak D call TRBD1 (6 bases). The germline V gene has CDR1 SGHTA and CDR2 FQGNSA. The CDR3 extends over 15 amino acids. V lost 5 bases to trimming and J lost 8 bases, with 18 bases between them. The CDR3 protein is CASSPTRAGGEKLFF. CDR3 bases: TGTGCCAGCAGCCCGACTAGGGCCGGGGGCGAAAAACTGTTTTTT.

The rearrangement uses TRBV20-1 and TRBJ1-4; no definite D call. The V end was cut by 5 bases, the J end by 8 bases, with 12 bases between. The CDR3 extends over 12 amino acids. The V gene's germline CDR1 is DFQATT and CDR2 SNEGSKA (reference sequence). The CDR3 coding sequence is TGCAGTGCTCGCGAGGGCCAGGAAAAACTGTTTTTT. Protein: CSAREGQEKLFF.

V and J are TRBV6-4 and TRBJ2-1; D is possibly TRBD1 (5 bases). The V and J ends lost 3 bases and 7 bases respectively, with 13 bases between them. Germline assignment: CDR1 MRHNA and CDR2 SNTAGT. The CDR3 covers 14 residues. Here the CDR3 reads CASSELGAFNEQFF. In DNA, the CDR3 is TGTGCCAGCAGTGAGCTAGGGGCTTTTAATGAGCAGTTCTTC.

The sample holds a few counts of this clonotype. The chain links TRBV5-6 to TRBJ1-2; D is uncertain. Trimming removed 2 bases from V and 4 bases from J, with 6 bases in between. The CDR3 runs 12 residues. Germline V gene sequence: CDR1 SGHDT, CDR2 YYEEEE. The CDR3, as DNA: TGTGCCAGCAGCTTTGGAACCTATGGCTACACCTTC. Its protein product is CASSFGTYGYTF.

In its sample, this clonotype was seen once. The chain has TRBV28 and TRBJ1-1; D is undetermined. Per the germline V gene, CDR1 is MDHEN and CDR2 is SYDVKM. Trimming shortened V by 1 base and J by 8 bases, and 14 bases separated the two germline ends. CDR3 length: 14 residues. The CDR3: CASSLYEGPAEAFF. The CDR3 DNA is TGTGCCAGCAGTTTATACGAGGGCCCGGCCGAAGCTTTCTTT.

The chain carries TRBV12-3 or TRBV12-4 and TRBJ1-5, with a weak D call TRBD1 (5 bases). CDR3 length equals 13 residues. Trimming took off 4 bases at V and 5 bases at J, with 9 bases between the two ends. The CDR3: CASSSGPDQPQHF. In DNA form, the CDR3 reads TGTGCCAGCAGTTCGGGGCCGGATCAGCCCCAGCATTTT.

The chain links TRBV7-9 to TRBJ2-5; D not resolved. V lost 5 bases and J 2 bases, leaving 15 bases between the germline ends. The CDR3 contains 15 residues. Germline V gene sequence: CDR1 SEHNR, CDR2 FQNEAQ (reference sequence). This CDR3 is CASSPPDVGQETQYF. DNA of the CDR3: TGTGCCAGCAGCCCTCCGGACGTAGGGCAAGAGACCCAGTACTTC.

This clonotype appeared many times. V and J are TRBV29-1 and TRBJ2-1; D uncertain. V lost 3 bases, J lost 0 bases, and 9 bases lay in between. CDR1 is SQVTM, CDR2 ANQGSEA, per germline. This CDR3 region has 14 residues. DNA of the CDR3: TGCAGCGTTGAGGGCGGTAGCTCCTACAATGAGCAGTTCTTC. This translates into CSVEGGSSYNEQFF.

This clonotype appeared a few times. V usage is TRBV5-1 and J usage is TRBJ1-1; D ambiguous. CDR1 is SGHRS, CDR2 YFSETQ, per germline. The V end was cut by 0 bases, the J end by 3 bases, with 12 bases between. This CDR3 is built from 15 residues. Written as DNA, the CDR3 is TGCGCCAGCAGCTTGGTTGCTCCCGGCGACACTGAAGCTTTCTTT. Translating gives CASSLVAPGDTEAFF. Variable domain in full (rest from reference TRBV5-1 and TRBJ1-1): KAGVTQTPRYLIKTRGQQVTLSCSPISGHRSVSWYQQTPGQGLQFLFEYFSETQRNKGNFPGRFSGRQFSNSRSEMNVSTLELGDSALYLCASSLVAPGDTEAFFGQGTRLTVV.

This clonotype was detected a few times. The chain has TRBV20-1 and TRBJ2-1; TRBD2 matches at 11 bases. The junction had 6 bases not matched to a gene; V was cut back by 3 bases and J by 5 bases. Germline V lookup: CDR1 DFQATT, CDR2 SNEGSKA (reference sequence). The CDR3 extends over 15 amino acids. The CDR3 sequence is CSASRASGGNNEQFF. The CDR3 DNA follows: TGCAGTGCTAGTAGGGCTAGCGGGGGGAACAATGAGCAGTTCTTC.

Only a few counts were recorded for this clonotype. The rearrangement joins TRBV12-3 or TRBV12-4 to TRBJ1-3; 7 nucleotides align to TRBD1. CDR3 size: 14 residues. V gave up 5 bases and J gave up 2 bases; unmatched junction bases: 3. CDR3 sequence reads: CASSLDRAGNTIYF. CDR3 coding DNA: TGTGCCAGCAGTCTCGACAGGGCTGGAAACACCATATATTTT.

This chain joins TRBV29-1 and TRBJ2-3; a possible D gene is TRBD2 (6 bases). Germline assignment: CDR1 SQVTM and CDR2 ANQGSEA. The CDR3 is made up of 15 amino acids. V lost 0 bases and J lost 5, with 15 bases in between. The CDR3 spells CSVEDKGLRGDTQYF. The CDR3 DNA is TGCAGCGTTGAAGATAAGGGACTTCGGGGAGATACGCAGTATTTT.

On this clonotype itself: One junction end does not reproduce the germline sequence, and a read error may be involved. V gene TRBV10-3 combines with J gene TRBJ2-1, with D tentatively TRBD2 (6 bases). This CDR3 is built from 20 residues. Germline loops: CDR1 ENHRY, CDR2 SYGVKD. CDR3 protein: CAISESAGAGRGSSHNEQFF. CDR3 bases: TGTGCCATCAGTGAGTCAGCTGGGGCGGGCCGGGGGAGCTCCCACAATGAGCAGTTCTTC.

Only a few counts were recorded for this clonotype. The genes are TRBV20-1 and TRBJ1-4; D is unresolved. This CDR3 contains 13 residues. The V and J ends lost 1 base and 10 bases respectively, with 13 bases between them. Germline CDR1 DFQATT, CDR2 SNEGSKA (reference sequence). CDR3 amino acids: CSARVVGGPKLFF. CDR3 DNA: TGCAGTGCTAGAGTCGTAGGTGGGCCAAAACTGTTTTTT.

The CDR3 nucleotides read TGTGCCAGCAGCCAAGATCGGCCAGCACCAAATTCACCCCTCCACTTT. This codes for CASSQDRPAPNSPLHF. V and J are TRBV3-1 and TRBJ1-6; D remains ambiguous. V dropped 0 bases and J dropped 7 bases, with 13 bases sitting between them. The CDR3 sequence is 16 residues long. Per the germline V gene, CDR1 is LGHDT and CDR2 is YNNKEL (reference sequence).

Notes on this clonotype: The junction differs from germline at one of its ends, possibly a read error. The chain employs TRBV18 and TRBJ2-5; D is possibly TRBD2 (5 bases). Germline-derived CDR1 and CDR2 are KGHSH and LQKENI. The CDR3 has 14 residues. CDR3 sequence reads: CASSPRSLGEAQYF. Here the CDR3 DNA reads TGTGCCAGCTCCCCCCGTTCCTTGGGAGAGGCCCAGTACTTC.

The chain joins TRBV20-1 to TRBJ1-1; 8 positions match TRBD1. CDR1 and CDR2 (germline): DFQATT, SNEGSKA (reference sequence). CDR3 size: 12 residues. The CDR3 loop reads CRPETGGTEAFF. The DNA for the CDR3 is TGCAGACCAGAAACAGGGGGCACTGAAGCTTTCTTT.

This chain links TRBV7-2 with TRBJ2-3; 8 bases are a match to TRBD1. Germline V gene data show CDR1 as SGHTA and CDR2 as FQGNSA. The CDR3 is 12 amino acids. Germline trimming cut 5 bases from V and 9 bases from J; bases unmatched to any gene: 4. The CDR3 nucleotides are TGTGCCAGCAGCCCCGGGACAGGAACGCAGTATTTT. This sequence encodes CASSPGTGTQYF. The complete variable domain, with remaining parts taken from reference TRBV7-2 and TRBJ2-3, reads GAGVSQSPSNKVTEKGKDVELRCDPISGHTALYWYRQSLGQGLEFLIYFQGNSAPDKSGLPSDRFSAERTGGSVSTLTIQRTQQEDSAVYLCASSPGTGTQYFGPGTRLTVL.

There are a few counts of this clonotype. The chain employs TRBV3-1 and TRBJ1-1; D might be TRBD1 (5 bases). Germline V gene data show CDR1 as LGHDT and CDR2 as YNNKEL (reference sequence). The CDR3 spans 16 residues. Trimming took 0 bases from V and 7 from J, leaving 18 bases between them. CDR3 in amino acids: CASSQDLGTVLNEAFF. The CDR3 coding sequence is TGTGCCAGCAGCCAAGATTTGGGGACGGTACTTAATGAAGCTTTCTTT.